A selection of T cell receptor beta chains follows, all from one sample in a study of T cell changes during pregnancy in multiple sclerosis. Data came from immunoSEQ multiplex PCR; TCRdb stores just in-frame clones and leaves some out. The table records around 36,000 clones, approximately 90% of them present only once. The starting material was peripheral blood, obtained before pregnancy. The receptors were gathered from a female donor with multiple sclerosis, enrolled in a pregnancy study. The CDR3 runs from the conserved cysteine through the conserved F or W. A D gene is named only where the DNA matches it firmly. The listing skips clone size in some rows; elsewhere it reads once, few, many or a size class.

J gene	V gene	D gene	clone size	CDR3 DNA	CDR3 protein
TRBJ1-1	TRBV5-4	TRBD1	NA	TGTGCCAGCAGCTTGGGGGACAGGGAACGCACTGAAGCTTTCTTT	CASSLGDRERTEAFF
TRBJ2-1	TRBV18	TRBD2	NA	TGTGCCAGCTCACCTCGGGAGGGGACCTACAATGAGCAGTTCTTC	CASSPREGTYNEQFF
TRBJ2-2	TRBV6-6	TRBD1	NA	TGTGCCAGCTACCCGACAGGGGATAACACCGGGGAGCTGTTTTTT	CASYPTGDNTGELFF
TRBJ1-5	TRBV7-2	TRBD1	NA	TGTGCCAGCAGCTTCGGACAGGGGGCAGGGCAGCCCCAGCATTTT	CASSFGQGAGQPQHF
TRBJ1-6	TRBV10-1	NA	NA	TGCGCCAGCAGTTTTGACAGAAATAATTCACCCCTCCACTTT	CASSFDRNNSPLHF
TRBJ2-2	TRBV27	TRBD1	NA	TGTGCCAGCAGCGAGACAGGGGGTAACACCGGGGAGCTGTTTTTT	CASSETGGNTGELFF
TRBJ1-4	TRBV14	NA	NA	TGTGCCAGCAGCCGGACAGTTTTGGAAAAACTGTTTTTT	CASSRTVLEKLFF
TRBJ2-1	TRBV4-1	TRBD2	NA	TGCGCCAGCAGCCTCAGCGGGAGTACGTTAAATGAGCAGTTCTTC	CASSLSGSTLNEQFF
TRBJ2-7	TRBV6-6	TRBD1	once	TGTGCCAGCAGTTTGGCAGGGGGCTACGAGCAGTACTTC	CASSLAGGYEQYF
TRBJ2-1	TRBV6-6	TRBD2	NA	TGTGCCAGCCTCGCGGGAGGGCGGACGGGTGAGCAGTTCTTC	CASLAGGRTGEQFF
TRBJ1-1	TRBV10-2	NA	NA	TGCGCCAGCAGTGTCTACTTTGGGAACACTGAAGCTTTCTTT	CASSVYFGNTEAFF
TRBJ2-1	TRBV29-1	TRBD2	NA	TGCAGCGTAGCGGGACTAGCGGCAAAATACAATGAGCAGTTCTTC	CSVAGLAAKYNEQFF
TRBJ2-5	TRBV6-4	TRBD1	NA	TGTGCCAGCAGTGACGGGACAGGGGGCGCAGAGACCCAGTACTTC	CASSDGTGGAETQYF
TRBJ2-1	TRBV5-1	TRBD2	NA	TGCGCCAGCAGCTTGGGAGGGACTAGCGGGAGGGGATACTACAATGAGCAGTTCTTC	CASSLGGTSGRGYYNEQFF
TRBJ1-4	TRBV27	NA	NA	TGTGCCAGCAGGTTAGAGGGAACTAATGAAAAACTGTTTTTT	CASRLEGTNEKLFF
TRBJ2-5	TRBV9	TRBD1	NA	TGTGCCAGCAGCGTATCACCGGACAGGCAAGAGACCCAGTACTTC	CASSVSPDRQETQYF
TRBJ2-1	TRBV13	TRBD2	NA	TGTGCCAGCAGCCTTAGCGGGAGTGGCTACAATGAGCAGTTCTTC	CASSLSGSGYNEQFF
TRBJ1-4	TRBV7-2	TRBD1	NA	TGTGCCAGCAGCCCGCGACAGGGAGGCGCTGAAAAACTGTTTTTT	CASSPRQGGAEKLFF
TRBJ2-2	TRBV7-3	NA	NA	TGTGCCAGCAGCTCACAAGACACCGGGGAGCTGTTTTTT	CASSSQDTGELFF
TRBJ1-5	TRBV11-2	TRBD1	NA	TGTGCCAGCAGCTCGGACAGGGCCGAGTATCAGCCCCAGCATTTT	CASSSDRAEYQPQHF
TRBJ1-4	TRBV19	NA	NA	TGTGCCAGTAGTATTATTGGGGACACCTCTGAAAAACTGTTTTTT	CASSIIGDTSEKLFF